The T cell receptor (beta chain) described here comes from a study of cytomegalovirus exposure and HLA in healthy donors. Germline V gives CDR1 SGHRS, CDR2 YFSETQ. This CDR3 is 18 amino acids long. Trimming removed 5 bases at V and 2 bases at J, with 20 bases between. Study-wide results and limits: Clonal expansion, a later analysis showed, was greater in HLA-associated TCR beta chains than in equally common others. About 90% or about 30% of the time was how often most TCR beta V segments were productive, according to an earlier analysis.

Primers included in the PCR were 60 Vbeta and 13 Jbeta primers. In the authors' workflow: The authors later counted tens of millions of unique TCR beta chains, 9.5 million to 13 million of them shared. Clones were sequenced by immunoSEQ multiplex PCR, and TCRdb holds only the in-frame ones, with some missing. V and J calls plus clone size are reproduced from that table; the DNA served to infer D and trimming. Of a few hundred thousand clones listed, about three quarters are singletons. Turning to this clone: The target antigen is unknown.

The chain has TRBV5-1 and TRBJ2-6; D possibly corresponds to TRBD1 (6 bases). The clonotype comes from a woman in her fifties or sixties in good health and CMV-seropositive. Sample: PBMCs. CDR3 residues: CASSRRGGLLTGANVLTF. Written as DNA, the CDR3 is TGCGCCAGCAGTCGTAGAGGGGGTTTACTTACTGGGGCCAACGTCCTGACTTTC.